The TCR beta chain under discussion was sequenced for a study of control samples from healthy donors and cancer patients. The CDR3 totals 15 residues. Looked up from germline, CDR1 is SGHTS and CDR2 is YDEGEE. The V end was cut by 2 bases, the J end by 6 bases, with 18 bases between. Clones were sequenced by immunoSEQ multiplex PCR, and TCRdb holds only the in-frame ones, with some missing. In the table there are 100,000 to 120,000 clones, roughly 80% of which are singletons. The sample was blood. The TCR sequence derives from a woman aged 50 to 65 in good health. The V call is TRBV5-8, the J call TRBJ2-7, with D tentatively TRBD2 (5 bases). CDR3 loop: CASSLGAGMVSEQYF. CDR3 nucleotide sequence: TGTGCCAGCAGCTTAGGAGCCGGGATGGTAAGCGAGCAGTACTTC.